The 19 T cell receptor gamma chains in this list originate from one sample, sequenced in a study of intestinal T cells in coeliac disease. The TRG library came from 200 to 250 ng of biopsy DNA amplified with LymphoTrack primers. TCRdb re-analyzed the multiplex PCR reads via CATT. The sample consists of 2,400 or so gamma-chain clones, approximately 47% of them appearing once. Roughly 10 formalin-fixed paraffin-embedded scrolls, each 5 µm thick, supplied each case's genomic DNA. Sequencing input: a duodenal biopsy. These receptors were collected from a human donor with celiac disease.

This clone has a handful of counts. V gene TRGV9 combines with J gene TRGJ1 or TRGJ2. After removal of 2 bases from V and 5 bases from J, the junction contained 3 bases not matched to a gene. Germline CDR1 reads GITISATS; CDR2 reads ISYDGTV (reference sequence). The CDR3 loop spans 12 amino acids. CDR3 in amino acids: CALWEANYKKLF. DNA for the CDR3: TGTGCCTTGTGGGAGGCCAATTATAAGAAACTCTTT.

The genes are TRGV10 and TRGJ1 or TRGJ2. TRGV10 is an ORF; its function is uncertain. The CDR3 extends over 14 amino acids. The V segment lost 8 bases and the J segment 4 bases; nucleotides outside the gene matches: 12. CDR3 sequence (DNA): TGTGCTGCGTGGGATTCGATCGGCTATTATAAGAAACTCTTT. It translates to CAAWDSIGYYKKLF.

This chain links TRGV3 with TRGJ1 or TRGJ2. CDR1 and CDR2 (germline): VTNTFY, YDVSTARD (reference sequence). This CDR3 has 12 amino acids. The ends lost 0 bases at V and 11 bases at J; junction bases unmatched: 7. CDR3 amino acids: CATWDRRLEKLF. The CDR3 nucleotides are TGTGCCACCTGGGACAGGCGTTTGGAGAAACTCTTT.

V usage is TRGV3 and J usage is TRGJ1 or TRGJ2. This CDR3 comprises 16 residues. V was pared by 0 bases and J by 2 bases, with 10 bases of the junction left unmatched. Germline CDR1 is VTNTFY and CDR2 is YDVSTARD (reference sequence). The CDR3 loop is CATWDRSGTHYYKKLF. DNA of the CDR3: TGTGCCACCTGGGACAGGTCCGGTACTCATTATTATAAGAAACTCTTT.

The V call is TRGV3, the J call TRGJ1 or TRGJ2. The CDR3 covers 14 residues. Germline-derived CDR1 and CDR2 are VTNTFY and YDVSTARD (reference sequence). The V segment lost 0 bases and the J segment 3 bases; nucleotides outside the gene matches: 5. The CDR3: CATWDRPPYYKKLF. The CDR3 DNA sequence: TGTGCCACCTGGGACAGGCCTCCTTATTATAAGAAACTCTTT.

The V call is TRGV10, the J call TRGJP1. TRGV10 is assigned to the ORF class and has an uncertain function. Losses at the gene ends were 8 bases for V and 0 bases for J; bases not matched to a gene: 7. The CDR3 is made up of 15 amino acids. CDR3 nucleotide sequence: TGTGCTGCGTGGGATCCTTATACCACTGGTTGGTTCAAGATATTT. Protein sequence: CAAWDPYTTGWFKIF.

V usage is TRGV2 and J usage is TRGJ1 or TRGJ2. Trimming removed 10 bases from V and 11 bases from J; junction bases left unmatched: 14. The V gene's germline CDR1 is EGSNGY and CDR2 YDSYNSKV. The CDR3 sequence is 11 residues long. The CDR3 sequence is CATGRAFQKLF. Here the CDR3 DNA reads TGTGCCACTGGACGGGCCTTTCAGAAACTCTTT.

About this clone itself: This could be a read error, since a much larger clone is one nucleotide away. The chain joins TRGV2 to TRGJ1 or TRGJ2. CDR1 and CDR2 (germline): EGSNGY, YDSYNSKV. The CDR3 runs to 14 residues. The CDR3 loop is CAIWDGLGGYKKLF. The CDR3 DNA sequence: TGTGCCATCTGGGACGGGCTAGGTGGTTATAAGAAACTCTTT.

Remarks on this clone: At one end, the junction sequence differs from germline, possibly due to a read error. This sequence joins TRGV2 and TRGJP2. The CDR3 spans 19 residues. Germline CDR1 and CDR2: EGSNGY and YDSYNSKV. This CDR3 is CATWDGLHSHQSSDWTKTF. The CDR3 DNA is TGTGCCACCTGGGACGGCTTACACTCCCACCAAAGTAGTGATTGGACCAAGACGTTT.

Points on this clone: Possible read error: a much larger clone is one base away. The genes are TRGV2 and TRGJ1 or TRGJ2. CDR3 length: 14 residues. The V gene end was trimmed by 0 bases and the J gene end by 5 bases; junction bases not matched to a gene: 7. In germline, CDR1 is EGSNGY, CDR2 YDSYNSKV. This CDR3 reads CATWDGLGDYKKLF. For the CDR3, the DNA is TGTGCCACCTGGGACGGGCTAGGTGATTATAAGAAACTCTTT.

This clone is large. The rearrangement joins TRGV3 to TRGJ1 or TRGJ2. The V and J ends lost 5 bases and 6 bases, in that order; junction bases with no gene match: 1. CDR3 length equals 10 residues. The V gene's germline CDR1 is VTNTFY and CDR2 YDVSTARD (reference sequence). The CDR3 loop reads CATWGYKKLF. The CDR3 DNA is TGTGCCACCTGGGGTTATAAGAAACTCTTT.

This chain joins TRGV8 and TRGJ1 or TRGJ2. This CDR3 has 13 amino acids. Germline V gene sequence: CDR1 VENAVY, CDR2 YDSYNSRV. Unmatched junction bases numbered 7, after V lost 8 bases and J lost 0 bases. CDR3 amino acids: CATYGTNYYKKLF. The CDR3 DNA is TGTGCCACCTATGGCACGAATTATTATAAGAAACTCTTT.

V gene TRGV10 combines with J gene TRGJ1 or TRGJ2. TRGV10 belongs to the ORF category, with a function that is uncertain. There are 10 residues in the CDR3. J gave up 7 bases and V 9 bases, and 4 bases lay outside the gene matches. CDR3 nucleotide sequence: TGTGCTGCGTGCCAATATAAGAAACTCTTT. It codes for CAACQYKKLF.

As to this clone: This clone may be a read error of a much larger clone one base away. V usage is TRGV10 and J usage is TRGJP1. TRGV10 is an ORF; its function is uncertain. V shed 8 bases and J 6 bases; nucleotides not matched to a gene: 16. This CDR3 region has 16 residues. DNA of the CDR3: TGTGCTGCGTGGGATCGAGAAGTGCTCGCTGGTTGGTTCAAGATATTT. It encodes CAAWDREVLAGWFKIF.

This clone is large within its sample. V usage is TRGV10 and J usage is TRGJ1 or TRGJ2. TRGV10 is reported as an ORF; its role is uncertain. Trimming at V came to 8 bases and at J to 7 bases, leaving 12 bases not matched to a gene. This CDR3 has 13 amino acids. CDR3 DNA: TGTGCTGCGTGGGATTTACGAAAATATAAGAAACTCTTT. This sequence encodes CAAWDLRKYKKLF.

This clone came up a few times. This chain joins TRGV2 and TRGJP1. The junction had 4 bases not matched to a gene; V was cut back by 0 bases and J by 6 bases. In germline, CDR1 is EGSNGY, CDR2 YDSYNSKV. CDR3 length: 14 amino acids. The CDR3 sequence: CATWDGPPGWFKIF. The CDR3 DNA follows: TGTGCCACCTGGGACGGGCCCCCTGGTTGGTTCAAGATATTT.

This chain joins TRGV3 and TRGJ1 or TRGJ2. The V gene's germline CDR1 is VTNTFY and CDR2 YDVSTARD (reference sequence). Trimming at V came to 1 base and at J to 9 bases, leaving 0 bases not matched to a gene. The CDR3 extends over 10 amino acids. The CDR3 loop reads CATWDSKKLF. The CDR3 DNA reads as TGTGCCACCTGGGACAGTAAGAAACTCTTT.

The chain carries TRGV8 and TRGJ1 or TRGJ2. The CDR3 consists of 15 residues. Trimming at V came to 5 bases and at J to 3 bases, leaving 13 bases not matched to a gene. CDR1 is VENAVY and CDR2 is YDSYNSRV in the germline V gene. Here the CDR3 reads CATWAHPLGYYKKLF. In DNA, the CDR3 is TGTGCCACCTGGGCCCACCCCCTAGGTTATTATAAGAAACTCTTT.

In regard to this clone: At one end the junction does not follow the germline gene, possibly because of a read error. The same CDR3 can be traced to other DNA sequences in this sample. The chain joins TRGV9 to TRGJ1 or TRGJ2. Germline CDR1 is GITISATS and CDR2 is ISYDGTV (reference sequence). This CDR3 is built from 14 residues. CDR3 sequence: CALWEVIYYYKKLF. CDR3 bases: TGTGCTTTGTGGGAGGTTATATATTATTATAAGAAACTCTTT.